A single sample gave rise to the 11 T cell receptor beta chains below, sequenced in a study of blood T cell repertoires in COVID-19. Some clones are missing from TCRdb's copy, which holds only in-frame ones; the method was immunoSEQ multiplex PCR. The sample contains 280,000 or so clones, around 84% of which appear only once. Sequencing was done on a sample of PBMCs or T cells enriched from blood (not recorded which). The receptors derive from a woman aged 50 to 60 who had recovered from COVID-19.

The V and J genes are TRBV6-5 and TRBJ1-2; tentative D call: TRBD1 (6 bases). The CDR3 runs to 13 residues. Germline V lookup: CDR1 MNHEY, CDR2 SVGAGI. Trimming pared 6 bases from V and 8 bases from J, leaving 16 bases between. CDR3 in amino acids: CASSPTGLEGYTF. In DNA form, the CDR3 reads TGTGCCAGCAGCCCGACAGGCCTCGAGGGCTACACCTTC.

To note about this clone: Other DNA sequences within the sample encode an identical CDR3. The gene calls are TRBV3-1 (or the pseudogene TRBV3-2) and TRBJ2-5, with D possibly being TRBD2 (6 bases). V shed 1 base and J shed 5 bases, with 14 bases lying between them. The V gene's germline CDR1 is LGHDT and CDR2 YNNKEL (reference sequence). CDR3 size: 15 residues. CDR3 amino acids: CASSQVGGSPETQYF. Here the CDR3 DNA reads TGTGCCAGCAGCCAAGTCGGGGGTTCACCCGAGACCCAGTACTTC.

The chain joins TRBV30 to TRBJ1-4; 8 nucleotides align to TRBD1. Per the germline V gene, CDR1 is GTSNPN and CDR2 is SVGIG (reference sequence). The CDR3 runs 11 residues. The V segment lost 8 bases and the J segment 11 bases; nucleotides outside the gene matches: 7. Here the CDR3 reads CASRTGRKLFF. The CDR3 DNA reads TGTGCCAGCAGGACAGGGAGGAAACTGTTTTTT.

The chain links TRBV29-1 to TRBJ1-1; 9 bases line up with TRBD1. The germline V gene encodes CDR1 SQVTM and CDR2 ANQGSEA. V shed 3 bases and J 6 bases; nucleotides not matched to a gene: 8. CDR3 length: 14 amino acids. This CDR3 is CSVDLGQGRSEAFF. The DNA for the CDR3 is TGCAGCGTTGATCTCGGACAGGGGAGGTCTGAAGCTTTCTTT.

The chain recombines TRBV5-1 with TRBJ2-1; unclear D gene. The V gene's germline CDR1 is SGHRS and CDR2 YFSETQ. CDR3 length equals 12 residues. Trimming removed 2 bases from V and 7 bases from J, with 7 bases in between. CDR3: CASSFDGNEQFF. CDR3 nucleotides: TGCGCCAGCAGCTTTGACGGGAATGAGCAGTTCTTC.

This clone was detected once. V gene TRBV27 combines with J gene TRBJ1-2, with 8 bases that match TRBD1. The V gene end was trimmed by 5 bases and the J gene end by 6 bases; junction bases not matched to a gene: 11. Germline-derived CDR1 and CDR2 are MNHEY and SMNVEV (reference sequence). This CDR3 spans 15 amino acids. The CDR3 sequence is CASSPAPTGGDGYTF. DNA for the CDR3: TGTGCCAGCAGTCCAGCCCCAACAGGGGGGGATGGCTACACCTTC.

CDR3 amino acids: CATGLRDRPFNEQFF. CDR3 in DNA: TGTGCCACCGGACTCCGGGATCGCCCGTTCAATGAGCAGTTCTTC. The chain carries TRBV6-5 and TRBJ2-1; D is possibly TRBD2 (5 bases). This CDR3 has 15 amino acids. Per germline, CDR1 MNHEY and CDR2 SVGAGI. V lost 10 bases to trimming and J lost 6 bases, with 22 bases between them.

The CDR3 reads CASSQSGRWANEQFF. In DNA form, the CDR3 reads TGCGCCAGCAGCCAAAGCGGGAGGTGGGCCAATGAGCAGTTCTTC. This chain links TRBV4-3 with TRBJ2-1, with 9 bases fitting TRBD2. Germline V gene data show CDR1 as LGHNA and CDR2 as YSLEER. V shed 2 bases and J 6 bases; nucleotides not matched to a gene: 5. CDR3 length: 15 residues.

The gene calls are TRBV7-2 and TRBJ2-7; D gene uncertain. The CDR3 is 14 amino acids. With 5 bases removed from V and 2 bases from J, the gap between germline ends came to 13 bases. Germline CDR1 and CDR2: SGHTA and FQGNSA. This CDR3 reads CASSPQARTYEQYF. CDR3 nucleotide sequence: TGTGCCAGCAGCCCTCAGGCACGAACCTACGAGCAGTACTTC.

This chain connects TRBV14 to TRBJ2-7; no firm D call. This CDR3 contains 15 residues. Trimming took off 0 bases at V and 2 bases at J, with 11 bases between the two ends. Germline V CDR1 and CDR2: SGHDN, FVKESK. The CDR3 sequence is CASSQDFVRTYEQYF. The CDR3 DNA is TGTGCCAGCAGCCAAGACTTCGTCAGAACCTACGAGCAGTACTTC.

Written as DNA, the CDR3 is TGCGCCAGCAGTTCGGGGCAAGAGACCCAGTACTTC. Its protein is CASSSGQETQYF. The chain uses TRBV10-2 and TRBJ2-5, with D perhaps matching TRBD2 (5 bases). Trimming shortened V by 5 bases and J by 2 bases, and 6 bases separated the two germline ends. CDR1 is WSHSY and CDR2 is SAAADI in the germline V gene. The length of the CDR3 is 12 residues.